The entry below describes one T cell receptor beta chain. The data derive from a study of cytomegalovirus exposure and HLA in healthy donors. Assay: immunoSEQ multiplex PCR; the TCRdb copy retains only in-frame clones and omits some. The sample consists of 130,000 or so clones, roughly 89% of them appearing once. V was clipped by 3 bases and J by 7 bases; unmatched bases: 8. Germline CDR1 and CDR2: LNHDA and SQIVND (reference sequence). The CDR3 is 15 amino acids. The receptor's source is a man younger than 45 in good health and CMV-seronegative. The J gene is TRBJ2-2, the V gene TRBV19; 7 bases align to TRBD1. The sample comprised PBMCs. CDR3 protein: CASSILTGSIGELFF. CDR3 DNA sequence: TGTGCCAGTAGTATCCTGACAGGGTCAATCGGGGAGCTGTTTTTT. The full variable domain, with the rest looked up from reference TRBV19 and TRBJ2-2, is DGGITQSPKYLFRKEGQNVTLSCEQNLNHDAMYWYRQDPGQGLRLIYYSQIVNDFQKGDIAEGYSVSREKKESFPLTVTSAQKNPTAFYLCASSILTGSIGELFFGEGSRLTVL.